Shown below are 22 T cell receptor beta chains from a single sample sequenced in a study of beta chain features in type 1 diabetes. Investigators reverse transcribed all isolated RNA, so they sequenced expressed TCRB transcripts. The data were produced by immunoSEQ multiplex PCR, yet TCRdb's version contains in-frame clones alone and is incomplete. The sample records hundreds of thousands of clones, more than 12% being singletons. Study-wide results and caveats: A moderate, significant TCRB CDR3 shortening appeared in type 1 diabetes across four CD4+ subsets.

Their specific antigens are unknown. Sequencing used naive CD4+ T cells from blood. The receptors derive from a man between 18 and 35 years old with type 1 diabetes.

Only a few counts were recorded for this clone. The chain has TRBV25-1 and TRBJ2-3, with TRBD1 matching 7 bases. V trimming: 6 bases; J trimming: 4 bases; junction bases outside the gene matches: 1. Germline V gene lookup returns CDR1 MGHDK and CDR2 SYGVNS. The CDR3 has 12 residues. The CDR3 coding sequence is TGTGCCAGCAGAGGGGGCGCAGATACGCAGTATTTT. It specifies CASRGGADTQYF.

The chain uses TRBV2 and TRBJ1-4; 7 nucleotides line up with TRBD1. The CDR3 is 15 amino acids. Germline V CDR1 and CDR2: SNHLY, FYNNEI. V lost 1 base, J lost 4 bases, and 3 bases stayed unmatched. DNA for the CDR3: TGTGCCAGCAGTGAAGACCGGGACAGTAATGAAAAACTGTTTTTT. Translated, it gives CASSEDRDSNEKLFF.

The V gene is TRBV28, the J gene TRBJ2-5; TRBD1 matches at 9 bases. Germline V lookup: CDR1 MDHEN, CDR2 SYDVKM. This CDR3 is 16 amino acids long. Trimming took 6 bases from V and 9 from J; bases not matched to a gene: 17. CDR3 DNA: TGTGCCAGCAGGCCCCATTGGACAGGGGTTGGAATACCCCAGTACTTC. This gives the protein CASRPHWTGVGIPQYF.

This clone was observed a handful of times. CDR3 sequence: CATTRAWTDTDTQYF. For the CDR3, the DNA is TGTGCCACGACCCGGGCGTGGACGGACACAGATACGCAGTATTTT. This chain joins TRBV7-9 and TRBJ2-3; no definite D call. Trimming took 10 bases from V and 2 from J, leaving 19 bases between them. This CDR3 is 15 amino acids long. Germline V CDR1 and CDR2: SEHNR, FQNEAQ (reference sequence).

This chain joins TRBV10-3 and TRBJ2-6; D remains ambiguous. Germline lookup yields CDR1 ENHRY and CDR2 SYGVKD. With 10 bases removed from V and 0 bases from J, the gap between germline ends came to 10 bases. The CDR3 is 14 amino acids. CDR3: CATIERSGANVLTF. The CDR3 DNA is TGTGCCACCATTGAACGCTCTGGGGCCAACGTCCTGACTTTC.

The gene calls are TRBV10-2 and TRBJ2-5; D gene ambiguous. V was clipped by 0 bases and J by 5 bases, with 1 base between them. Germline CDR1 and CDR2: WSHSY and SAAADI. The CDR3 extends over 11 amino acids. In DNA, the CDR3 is TGCGCCAGCAGTGAGTCGGAGACCCAGTACTTC. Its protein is CASSESETQYF.

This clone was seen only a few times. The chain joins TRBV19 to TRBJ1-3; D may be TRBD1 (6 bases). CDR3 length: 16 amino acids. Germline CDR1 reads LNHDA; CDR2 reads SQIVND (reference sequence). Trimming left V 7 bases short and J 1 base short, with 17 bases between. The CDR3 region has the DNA TGTGCCAGTACCGATATGGGGGGCGCATCTGGAAACACCATATATTTT. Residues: CASTDMGGASGNTIYF.

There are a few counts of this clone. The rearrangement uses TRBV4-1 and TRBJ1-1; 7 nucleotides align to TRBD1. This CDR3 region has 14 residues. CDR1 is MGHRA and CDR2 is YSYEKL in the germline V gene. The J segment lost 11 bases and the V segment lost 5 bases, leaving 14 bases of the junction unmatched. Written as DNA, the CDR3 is TGCGCCAGCAGCGCCGGTGTTGAGGGGGCCGAGGCTTTCTTT. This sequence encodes CASSAGVEGAEAFF.

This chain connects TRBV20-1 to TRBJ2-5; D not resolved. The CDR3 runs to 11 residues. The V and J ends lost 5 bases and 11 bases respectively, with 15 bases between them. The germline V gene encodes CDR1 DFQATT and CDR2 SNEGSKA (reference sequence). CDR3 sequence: CSARPLAEQYF. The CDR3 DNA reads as TGCAGTGCTCGACCCCTCGCGGAGCAGTACTTC.

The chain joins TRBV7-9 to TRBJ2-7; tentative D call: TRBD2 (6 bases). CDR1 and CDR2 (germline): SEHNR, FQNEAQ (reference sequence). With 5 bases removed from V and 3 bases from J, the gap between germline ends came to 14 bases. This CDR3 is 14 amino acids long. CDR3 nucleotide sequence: TGTGCCAGCAGCCGAACGGGAGTGGGCTACGAGCAGTACTTC. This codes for CASSRTGVGYEQYF.

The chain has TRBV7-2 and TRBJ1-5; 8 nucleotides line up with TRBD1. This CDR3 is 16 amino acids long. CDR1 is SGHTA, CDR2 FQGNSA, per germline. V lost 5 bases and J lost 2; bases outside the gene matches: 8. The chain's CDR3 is CASSPRGREGNQPQHF. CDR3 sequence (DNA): TGTGCCAGCAGCCCCAGGGGGCGCGAGGGCAATCAGCCCCAGCATTTT.

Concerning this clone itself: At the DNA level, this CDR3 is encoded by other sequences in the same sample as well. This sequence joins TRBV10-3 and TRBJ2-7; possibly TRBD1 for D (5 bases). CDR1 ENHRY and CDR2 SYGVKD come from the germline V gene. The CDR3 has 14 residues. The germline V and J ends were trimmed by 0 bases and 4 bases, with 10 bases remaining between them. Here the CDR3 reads CAISESGQRYEQYF. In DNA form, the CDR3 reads TGTGCCATCAGTGAGTCAGGACAACGGTACGAGCAGTACTTC.

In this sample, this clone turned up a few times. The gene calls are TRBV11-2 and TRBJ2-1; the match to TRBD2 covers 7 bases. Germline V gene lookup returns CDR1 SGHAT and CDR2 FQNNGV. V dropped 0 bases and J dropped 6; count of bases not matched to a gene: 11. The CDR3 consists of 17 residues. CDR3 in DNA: TGTGCCAGCAGCTTAGACTCAGGACTAGGCCACCTCAATGAGCAGTTCTTC. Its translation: CASSLDSGLGHLNEQFF.

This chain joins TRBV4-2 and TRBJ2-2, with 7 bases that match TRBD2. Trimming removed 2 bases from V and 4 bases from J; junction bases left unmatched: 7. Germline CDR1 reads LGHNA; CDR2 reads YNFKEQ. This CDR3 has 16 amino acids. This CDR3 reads CASSQQAGEGTGELFF. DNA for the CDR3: TGTGCCAGCAGCCAACAGGCGGGAGAGGGCACCGGGGAGCTGTTTTTT.

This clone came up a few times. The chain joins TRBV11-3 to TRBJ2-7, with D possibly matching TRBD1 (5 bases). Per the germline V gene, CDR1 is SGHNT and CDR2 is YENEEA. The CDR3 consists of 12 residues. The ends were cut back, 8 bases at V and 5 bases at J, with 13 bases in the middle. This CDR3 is CASGSGPDEQYF. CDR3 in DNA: TGTGCCAGCGGGTCAGGGCCGGACGAGCAGTACTTC.

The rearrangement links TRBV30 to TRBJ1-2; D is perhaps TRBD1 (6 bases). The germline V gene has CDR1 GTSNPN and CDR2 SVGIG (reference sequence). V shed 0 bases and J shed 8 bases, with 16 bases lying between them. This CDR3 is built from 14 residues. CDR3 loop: CAWSVSLGARGYTF. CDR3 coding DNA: TGTGCCTGGAGTGTTTCATTGGGGGCGCGCGGCTACACCTTC.

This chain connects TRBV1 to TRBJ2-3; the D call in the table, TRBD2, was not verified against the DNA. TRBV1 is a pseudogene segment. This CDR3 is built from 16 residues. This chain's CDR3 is CTSGTGTSVRTDTQYF. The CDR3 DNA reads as TGCACCAGCGGGACCGGGACTAGCGTTAGGACAGATACGCAGTATTTT.

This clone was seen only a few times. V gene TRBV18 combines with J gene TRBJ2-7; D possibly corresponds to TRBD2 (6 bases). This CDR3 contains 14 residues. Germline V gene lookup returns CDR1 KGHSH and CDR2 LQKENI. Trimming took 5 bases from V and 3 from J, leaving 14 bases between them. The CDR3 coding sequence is TGTGCCAGCTCAACGACTAGGGTCGACTACGAGCAGTACTTC. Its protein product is CASSTTRVDYEQYF.

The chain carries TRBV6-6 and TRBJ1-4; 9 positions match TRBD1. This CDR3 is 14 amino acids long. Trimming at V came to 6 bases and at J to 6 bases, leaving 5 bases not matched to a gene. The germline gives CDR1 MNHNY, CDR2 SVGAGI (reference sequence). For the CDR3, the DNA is TGTGCCAGCAGCCCGGGACAGGGTCATGAAAAACTGTTTTTT. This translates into CASSPGQGHEKLFF.

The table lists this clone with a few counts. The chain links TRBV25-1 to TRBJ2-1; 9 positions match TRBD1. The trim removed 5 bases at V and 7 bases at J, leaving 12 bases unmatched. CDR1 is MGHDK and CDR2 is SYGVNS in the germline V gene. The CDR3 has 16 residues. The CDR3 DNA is TGTGCCAGCAGTCCCGGATTTGAGGGGACAGGGAATGAGCAGTTCTTC. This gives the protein CASSPGFEGTGNEQFF.

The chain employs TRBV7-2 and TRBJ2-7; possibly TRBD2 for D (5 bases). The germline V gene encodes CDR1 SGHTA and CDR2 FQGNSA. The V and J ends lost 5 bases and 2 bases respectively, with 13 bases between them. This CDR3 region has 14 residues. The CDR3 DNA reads TGTGCCAGCAGCCCCTGGACTGGCCCCTACGAGCAGTACTTC. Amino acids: CASSPWTGPYEQYF.

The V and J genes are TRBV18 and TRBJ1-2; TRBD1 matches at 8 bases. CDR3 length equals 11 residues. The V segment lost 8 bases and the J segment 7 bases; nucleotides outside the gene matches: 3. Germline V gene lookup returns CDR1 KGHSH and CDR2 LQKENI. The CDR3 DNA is TGTGCCAGCGCAGGGGGCCGTGGCTACACCTTC. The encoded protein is CASAGGRGYTF.